A selection of T cell receptor beta chains follows, all from one sample in a study of blood T cell repertoires in COVID-19. Sequenced by immunoSEQ multiplex PCR; TCRdb stores in-frame clones only, minus some. Of 100,000 to 120,000 clones listed, roughly 80% are singletons. Sequenced sample: peripheral blood. Receptor source: a man aged 50-60 years with acute or convalescent COVID-19. The conserved cysteine and the conserved F or W are not part of the CDR3 here.

v_gene	j_gene	CDR3aa
TRBV18	TRBJ1-2	ASSQGDRNGYT
TRBV28	TRBJ2-5	ASSPPGTGYGTQY
TRBV5-4	TRBJ1-2	ASSLSGRADYGYT
TRBV9	TRBJ2-5	ASSPRPGLLNGETQY
TRBV27	TRBJ2-7	ASSHGFSYEQY
TRBV28	TRBJ1-2	ASSLLGQRGYT
TRBV28	TRBJ1-2	ASSLVDRGRYYGYT
TRBV3-1/TRBV3-2	TRBJ1-4	ASSQGSGRGKLF
TRBV5-4	TRBJ2-1	ASSPGVAGDYYNEQF
TRBV27	TRBJ1-6	ASSLGQYYNSPLH
TRBV23-1	TRBJ2-7	ASSPTGECAYEQY
TRBV5-5	TRBJ1-6	ASSTGQTDNSPLH
TRBV9	TRBJ2-1	ASSVAGTSGGDEQF
TRBV5-1	TRBJ1-2	ASSLDTGGARGYT
TRBV28	TRBJ1-1	ASSLVRAGSLAF
TRBV6-5	TRBJ2-2	ASSYFTGKTGELF
TRBV5-1	TRBJ1-1	ASSLTGGGNTEAF
TRBV12-5	TRBJ2-3	ASALGRGGTQY
TRBV5-8	TRBJ1-2	ASSLITAGTGWRGYT
TRBV28	TRBJ1-6	ASSPAATGNSPLH
TRBV19	TRBJ1-4	ASSISQGHNEKLF
TRBV19	TRBJ2-2	ASSGGQGAYGELF
TRBV25-1	TRBJ2-1	ASSEPSGGRNEQF
TRBV9	TRBJ2-1	ASSFARSSGGAWEQF
TRBV5-6	TRBJ1-2	ASSQGNYGYT
TRBV29-1	TRBJ1-6	SVDTGVGSPLH
TRBV5-1	TRBJ2-7	ASSYRQGELYEQY
TRBV19	TRBJ2-6	ASSIYGGQGSGANVLT
TRBV2	TRBJ1-2	ASSESGRGNYGYT
TRBV6-5	TRBJ2-7	ASSLLYEQY
TRBV10-3	TRBJ2-3	AISARQGYTDTQY
TRBV3-1/TRBV3-2	TRBJ1-2	ASSQEPGSYGYT
TRBV5-1	TRBJ2-1	ASSLGGGDYYNEQF
TRBV5-4	TRBJ1-2	ASSLRSSGYGYT
TRBV30	TRBJ1-2	ACPDRGLKGYT
TRBV9	TRBJ2-2	ASSAGEGSTNTGELF
TRBV9	TRBJ2-3	ASSVAWDRVQQY
TRBV11-2	TRBJ1-5	ASSRNDGTGGNQPQH
TRBV27	TRBJ1-2	ASSYRDRGGYT
TRBV2	TRBJ2-3	ASSGLLAADTQY
TRBV5-4	TRBJ2-5	ASAGQTKTQY
TRBV9	TRBJ1-2	ASSVQGAEGYT
TRBV5-6	TRBJ1-5	ASSRRQANQPQH
TRBV29-1	TRBJ1-1	SSREGGATEAF
TRBV11-2	TRBJ1-3	ASSPQGGSGNTIY
TRBV5-6	TRBJ2-2	ASSLVEAGELF
TRBV5-4	TRBJ2-3	ASSFWVGGATDTQY
TRBV2	TRBJ1-1	ASSEDPGTEAF
TRBV5-1	TRBJ2-2	ASSFGQGVEELF